These 4 T cell receptor beta chains came from one sample sequenced in a study of T cell repertoires in cytomegalovirus infection. Each CDR3 protein is one row after TCRdb ran MiXCR on the reads. The table has around 430,000 distinct CDR3 sequences, approximately 40% seen once. For these receptors, no antigen is known. The sample in question was cultured PBMCs, obtained from culture after CMV antigen stimulation. The receptors derive from a human donor in good health (CMV status not recorded). Some clones in this sample may be carry-over from other donors' samples.

The chain combines TRBV2 with TRBJ1-5, with 8 positions matching TRBD1. V gave up 6 bases and J gave up 4 bases; unmatched junction bases: 8. Germline CDR1 is SNHLY and CDR2 is FYNNEI. The CDR3 consists of 15 residues. DNA of the CDR3: TGTGCCAGCAGCTCAAGGACAGGGTGGAATCAGCCCCAGCATTTT. This sequence encodes CASSSRTGWNQPQHF.

The chain joins TRBV20-1 to TRBJ2-7, with D possibly TRBD1 on 5 matching bases. Germline V gene lookup returns CDR1 DFQATT and CDR2 SNEGSKA (reference sequence). The CDR3 totals 12 residues. Trimming stripped 3 bases from V and 2 bases from J, with 8 bases between. This chain's CDR3 is CSARVRAYEQYF. The CDR3 DNA follows: TGCAGTGCTAGGGTCAGGGCCTACGAGCAGTACTTC.

The sample holds a few counts of this clonotype. The chain has TRBV7-2 and TRBJ2-2; weak D call: TRBD2 (5 bases). This CDR3 has 15 amino acids. The ends were cut back, 1 base at V and 1 base at J, with 7 bases in the middle. Germline CDR1 SGHTA, CDR2 FQGNSA. Here the CDR3 reads CASSLVLGNTGELFF. As DNA, the CDR3 is TGTGCCAGCAGCTTAGTACTAGGGAACACCGGGGAGCTGTTTTTT.

This CDR3 is CASTVGWTGGQETQYF. CDR3 bases: TGTGCCAGCACCGTAGGCTGGACAGGGGGCCAAGAGACCCAGTACTTC. J is TRBJ2-5 and V is TRBV12-3 or TRBV12-4; 10 bases match TRBD1. Germline trimming cut 7 bases from V and 1 base from J; bases unmatched to any gene: 9. The CDR3 runs 16 residues.